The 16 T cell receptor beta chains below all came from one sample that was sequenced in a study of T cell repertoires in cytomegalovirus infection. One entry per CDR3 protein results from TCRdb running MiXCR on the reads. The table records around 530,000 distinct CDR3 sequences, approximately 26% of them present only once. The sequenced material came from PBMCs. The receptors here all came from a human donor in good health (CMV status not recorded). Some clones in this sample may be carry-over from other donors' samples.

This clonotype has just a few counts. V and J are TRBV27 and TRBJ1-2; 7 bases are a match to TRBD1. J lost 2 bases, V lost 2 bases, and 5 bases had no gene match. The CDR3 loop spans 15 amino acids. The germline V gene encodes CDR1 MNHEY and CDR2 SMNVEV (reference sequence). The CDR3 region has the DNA TGTGCCAGCAGTTTACTCACAGGGGCAAACTATGGCTACACCTTC. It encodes CASSLLTGANYGYTF.

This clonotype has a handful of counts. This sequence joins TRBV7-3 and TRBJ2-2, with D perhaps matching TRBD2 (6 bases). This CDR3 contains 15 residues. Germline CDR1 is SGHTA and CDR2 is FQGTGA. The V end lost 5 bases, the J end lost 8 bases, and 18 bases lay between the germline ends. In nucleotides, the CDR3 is TGTGCCAGCAGCCATGGAGGATCACTAGCAGGGGAGCTGTTTTTT. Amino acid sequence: CASSHGGSLAGELFF.

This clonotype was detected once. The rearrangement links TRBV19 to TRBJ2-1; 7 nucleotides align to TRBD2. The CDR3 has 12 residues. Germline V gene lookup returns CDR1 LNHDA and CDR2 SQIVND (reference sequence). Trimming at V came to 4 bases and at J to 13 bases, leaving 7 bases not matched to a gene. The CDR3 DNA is TGTGCCAGTAGTACCCAAAGCGGGACTCAGTTCTTC. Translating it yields CASSTQSGTQFF.

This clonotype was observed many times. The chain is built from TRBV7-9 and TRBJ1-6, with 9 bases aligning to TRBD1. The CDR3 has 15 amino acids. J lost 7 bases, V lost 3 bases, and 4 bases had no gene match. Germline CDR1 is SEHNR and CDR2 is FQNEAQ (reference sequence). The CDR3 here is CASSFWTGDNSPLHF. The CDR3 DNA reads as TGTGCCAGCAGCTTCTGGACAGGGGACAATTCACCCCTCCACTTT.

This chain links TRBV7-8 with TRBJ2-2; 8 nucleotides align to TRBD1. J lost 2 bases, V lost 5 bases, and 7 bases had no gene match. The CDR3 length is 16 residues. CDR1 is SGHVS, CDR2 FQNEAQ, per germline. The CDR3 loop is CASSLQGQGNTGELFF. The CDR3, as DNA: TGTGCCAGCAGCCTCCAAGGACAGGGAAACACCGGGGAGCTGTTTTTT. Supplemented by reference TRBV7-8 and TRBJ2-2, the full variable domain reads GAGVSQSPRYKVAKRGQDVALRCDPISGHVSLFWYQQALGQGPEFLTYFQNEAQLDKSGLPSDRFFAERPEGSVSTLKIQRTQQEDSAVYLCASSLQGQGNTGELFFGEGSRLTVL.

In DNA, the CDR3 is TGTGCCAGCAGTTTGAGGACAGGGACTTACGAGCAGTACTTC. This encodes CASSLRTGTYEQYF. V and J are TRBV12-3 or TRBV12-4 and TRBJ2-7, with 8 bases that match TRBD1. The CDR3 has 14 amino acids. J was trimmed by 4 bases and V by 3 bases; bases with no gene match: 5.

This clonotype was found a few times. DNA of the CDR3: TGTGCCAGCAGCGACCCGGGACTAGCCGCTGCAGATACGCAGTATTTT. It is translated as CASSDPGLAAADTQYF. The gene calls are TRBV6-2 or TRBV6-3 and TRBJ2-3; 9 nucleotides agree with TRBD2. Unmatched junction bases numbered 11, after V lost 6 bases and J lost 4 bases. The germline CDR1 and CDR2 sequences are MNHEY and SVGEGT. There are 16 residues in the CDR3.

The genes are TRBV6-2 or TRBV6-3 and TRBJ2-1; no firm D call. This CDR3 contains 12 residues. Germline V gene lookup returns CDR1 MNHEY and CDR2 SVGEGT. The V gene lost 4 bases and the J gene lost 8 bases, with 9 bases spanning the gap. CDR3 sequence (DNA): TGTGCCAGCAGTTCCACCCGGCATGAGCAGTTCTTC. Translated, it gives CASSSTRHEQFF.

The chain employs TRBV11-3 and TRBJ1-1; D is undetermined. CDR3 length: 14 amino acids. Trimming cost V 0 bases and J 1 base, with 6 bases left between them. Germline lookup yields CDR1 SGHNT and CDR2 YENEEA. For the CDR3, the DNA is TGTGCCAGCAGCTTAGAAGACGGGAACACTGAAGCTTTCTTT. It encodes CASSLEDGNTEAFF.

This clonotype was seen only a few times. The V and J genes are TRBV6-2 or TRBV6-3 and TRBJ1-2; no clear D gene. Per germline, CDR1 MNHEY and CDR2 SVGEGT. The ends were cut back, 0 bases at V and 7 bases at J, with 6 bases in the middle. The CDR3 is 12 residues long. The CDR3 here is CASSYSISGYTF. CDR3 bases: TGTGCCAGCAGTTACTCGATTTCTGGCTACACCTTC.

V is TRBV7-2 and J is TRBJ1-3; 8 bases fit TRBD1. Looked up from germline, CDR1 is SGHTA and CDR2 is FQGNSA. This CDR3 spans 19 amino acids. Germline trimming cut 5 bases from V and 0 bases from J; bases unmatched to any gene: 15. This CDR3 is CASSPGPGQEYVSGNTIYF. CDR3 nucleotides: TGTGCCAGCAGCCCGGGACCGGGACAGGAATACGTCTCTGGAAACACCATATATTTT.

Written as DNA, the CDR3 is TGTGCCAGCAGCCAAGGACAGGGGGGTCCCTACGAGCAGTACTTC. Protein: CASSQGQGGPYEQYF. The V call is TRBV4-2, the J call TRBJ2-7; 9 nucleotides agree with TRBD1. Germline V gene data show CDR1 as LGHNA and CDR2 as YNFKEQ. V gave up 1 base and J gave up 2 bases; unmatched junction bases: 3. This CDR3 has 15 amino acids.

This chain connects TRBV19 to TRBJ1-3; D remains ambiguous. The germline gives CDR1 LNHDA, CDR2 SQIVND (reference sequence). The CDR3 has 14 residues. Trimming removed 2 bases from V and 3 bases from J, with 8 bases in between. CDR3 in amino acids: CASSIYLGGNTIYF. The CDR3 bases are TGTGCCAGTAGTATATACTTAGGTGGAAACACCATATATTTT.

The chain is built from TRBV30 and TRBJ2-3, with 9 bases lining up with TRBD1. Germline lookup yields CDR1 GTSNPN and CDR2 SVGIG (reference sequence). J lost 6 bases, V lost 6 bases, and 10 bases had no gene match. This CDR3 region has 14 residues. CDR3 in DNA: TGTGCCTGTGCTTCGGGACAGGGCTTGGATACGCAGTATTTT. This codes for CACASGQGLDTQYF. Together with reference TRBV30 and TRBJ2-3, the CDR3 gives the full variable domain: SQTIHQWPATLVQPVGSPLSLECTVEGTSNPNLYWYRQAAGRGLQLLFYSVGIGQISSEVPQNLSASRPQDRQFILSSKKLLLSDSGFYLCACASGQGLDTQYFGPGTRLTVL.

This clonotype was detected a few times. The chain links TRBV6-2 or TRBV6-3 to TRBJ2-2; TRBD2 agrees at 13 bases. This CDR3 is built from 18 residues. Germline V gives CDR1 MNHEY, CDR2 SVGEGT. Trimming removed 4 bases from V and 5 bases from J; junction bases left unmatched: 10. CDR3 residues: CASSSIRLAGGRTGELFF. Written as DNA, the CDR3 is TGTGCCAGCAGTTCAATTCGACTAGCGGGAGGCCGGACCGGGGAGCTGTTTTTT.

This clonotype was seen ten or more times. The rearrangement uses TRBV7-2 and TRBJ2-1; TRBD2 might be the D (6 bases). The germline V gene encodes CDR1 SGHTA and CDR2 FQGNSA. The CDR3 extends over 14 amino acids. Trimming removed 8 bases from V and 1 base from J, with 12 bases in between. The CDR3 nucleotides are TGTGCCAGCTGCCCGGGAGCTTCCTACAATGAGCAGTTCTTC. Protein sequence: CASCPGASYNEQFF.